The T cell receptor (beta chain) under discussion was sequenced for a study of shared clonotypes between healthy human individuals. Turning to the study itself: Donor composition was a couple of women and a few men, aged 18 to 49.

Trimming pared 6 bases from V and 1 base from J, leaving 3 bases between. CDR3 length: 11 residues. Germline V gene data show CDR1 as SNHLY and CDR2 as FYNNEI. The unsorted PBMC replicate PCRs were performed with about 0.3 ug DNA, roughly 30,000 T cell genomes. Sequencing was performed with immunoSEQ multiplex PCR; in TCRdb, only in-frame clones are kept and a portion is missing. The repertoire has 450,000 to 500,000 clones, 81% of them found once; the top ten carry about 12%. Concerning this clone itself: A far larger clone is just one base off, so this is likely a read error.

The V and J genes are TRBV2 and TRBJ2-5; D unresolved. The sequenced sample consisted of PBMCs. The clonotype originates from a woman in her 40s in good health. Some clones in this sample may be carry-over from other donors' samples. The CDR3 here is CASRVQETQYF. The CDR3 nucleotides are TGTGCCAGCAGGGTCCAAGAGACCCAGTACTTC.